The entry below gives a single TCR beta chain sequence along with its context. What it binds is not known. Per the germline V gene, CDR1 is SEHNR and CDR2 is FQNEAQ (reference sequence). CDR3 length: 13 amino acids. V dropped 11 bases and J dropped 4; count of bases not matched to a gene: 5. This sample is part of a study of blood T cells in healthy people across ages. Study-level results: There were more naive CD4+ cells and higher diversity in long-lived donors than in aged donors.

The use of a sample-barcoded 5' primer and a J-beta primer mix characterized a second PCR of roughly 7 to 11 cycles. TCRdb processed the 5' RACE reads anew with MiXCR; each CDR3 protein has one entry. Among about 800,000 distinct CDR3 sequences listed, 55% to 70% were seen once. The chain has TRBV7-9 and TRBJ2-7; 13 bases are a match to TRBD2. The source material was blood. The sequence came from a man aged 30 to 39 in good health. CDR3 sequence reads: CAGGLAGRYEQYF. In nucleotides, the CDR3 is TGTGCCGGGGGACTAGCGGGGAGATACGAGCAGTACTTC.